The rows below give T cell receptor beta chains drawn from one sample of a study of blood T cell repertoires in COVID-19. Repertoires were generated with immunoSEQ multiplex PCR, while TCRdb's copy carries only in-frame clones and drops some. The repertoire has hundreds of thousands of clones, more than 75% of them found once; the top ten carry 7.8%. What was sequenced was peripheral blood. These receptors were obtained from a woman aged 45-65 years who had recovered from COVID-19. Each CDR3 is given with its conserved first and last residue. The D gene is left open where the match is weak. Expanded clones get a size class; other rows say once, few or many, or leave the size out.

D gene	J gene	V gene	clone size	CDR3 protein	CDR3 DNA
TRBD2	TRBJ2-2	TRBV27	-	CASSWTGTTNTGELFF	TGTGCCAGCAGTTGGACCGGGACTACGAACACCGGGGAGCTGTTTTTT
-	TRBJ2-7	TRBV6-6	-	CASSSYSARGSYEQYF	TGTGCCAGCAGTAGTTACTCCGCGCGGGGATCCTACGAGCAGTACTTC
TRBD1	TRBJ2-1	TRBV7-3	-	CASSLTGQGAYEQFF	TGTGCCAGCAGCTTAACCGGACAGGGGGCTTATGAGCAGTTCTTC
-	TRBJ2-3	TRBV6-5	once	CASTSSGGTDTQYF	TGTGCCAGCACCTCGAGCGGCGGCACAGATACGCAGTATTTT
-	TRBJ1-1	TRBV7-2	-	CASSLAGGARDGDF	TGTGCCAGCAGCTTAGCGGGAGGGGCTCGGGACGGAGACTTT
-	TRBJ1-3	TRBV6-2/TRBV6-3	-	CASSPSYDSGNTIYF	TGTGCCAGCAGTCCGTCCTATGACAGCGGAAACACCATATATTTT
TRBD2	TRBJ2-3	TRBV19	once	CASNPRTAGGTDTQYF	TGTGCCAGTAACCCCCGTACAGCGGGAGGTACAGATACGCAGTATTTT
-	TRBJ2-5	TRBV29-1	-	CSASGTGRETQYF	TGCAGCGCCTCCGGGACTGGGAGGGAGACCCAGTACTTC
-	TRBJ2-5	TRBV7-2	-	CASSLTPTRIRETQYF	TGTGCCAGCAGCTTAACTCCGACTAGGATCAGGGAGACCCAGTACTTC
TRBD2	TRBJ2-3	TRBV6-2/TRBV6-3	-	CASSYSSGDTDTQYF	TGTGCCAGCAGTTACTCTAGCGGGGACACAGATACGCAGTATTTT
TRBD2	TRBJ2-1	TRBV9	-	CASSVVGLAANEQFF	TGTGCCAGCAGCGTAGTGGGACTAGCGGCCAATGAGCAGTTCTTC
TRBD1	TRBJ1-5	TRBV28	-	CASRSRGQGATQPQHF	TGTGCCAGCAGGTCACGCGGACAGGGGGCGACGCAGCCCCAGCATTTT
-	TRBJ1-6	TRBV19	-	CASRMAAGISPLHF	TGTGCCAGCCGTATGGCAGCGGGCATTTCACCCCTCCACTTT
-	TRBJ2-1	TRBV19	-	CASSIVRETYNEQFF	TGTGCCAGTAGTATAGTTAGGGAGACCTACAATGAGCAGTTCTTC
TRBD1	TRBJ1-2	TRBV19	few	CASSGRTGGNYGYTF	TGTGCCAGTAGTGGGAGGACAGGGGGAAACTATGGCTACACCTTC
-	TRBJ1-6	TRBV5-4	-	CASSPSGLRDSPLHF	TGTGCCAGCAGCCCCTCGGGACTCCGGGATTCACCCCTCCACTTT
TRBD1	TRBJ1-5	TRBV3-1/TRBV3-2	-	CASSQGTGSNQPQHF	TGTGCCAGCAGCCAAGGGACAGGCAGCAATCAGCCCCAGCATTTT
-	TRBJ2-2	TRBV12-3/TRBV12-4	-	CASSTRTGELFF	TGTGCCAGCAGTACGAGGACCGGGGAGCTGTTTTTT
TRBD2	TRBJ2-7	TRBV7-2	-	CASSRTSGPYEQYF	TGTGCCAGCAGCAGGACTAGCGGCCCCTACGAGCAGTACTTC
TRBD1	TRBJ2-1	TRBV11-3	-	CASSLAAGTGYNEQFF	TGTGCCAGCAGCTTAGCCGCCGGGACAGGTTACAATGAGCAGTTCTTC
-	TRBJ1-1	TRBV16	-	CASSPYRDNTEAFF	TGTGCCAGCAGCCCTTACAGGGATAACACTGAAGCTTTCTTT
TRBD1	TRBJ2-1	TRBV27	-	CASSLGTGRNNEQFF	TGTGCCAGCAGTTTAGGGACAGGGAGAAACAATGAGCAGTTCTTC
-	TRBJ2-1	TRBV5-6	-	CASDDNSYNEQFF	TGTGCCAGCGACGACAACTCCTACAATGAGCAGTTCTTC
-	TRBJ2-2	TRBV5-1	-	CASSVAPPYTGELFF	TGCGCCAGCAGCGTCGCGCCCCCTTACACCGGGGAGCTGTTTTTT
-	TRBJ2-1	TRBV3-1/TRBV3-2	-	CASSHEQGWVNEQFF	TGTGCCAGCAGCCATGAGCAGGGTTGGGTCAATGAGCAGTTCTTC
-	TRBJ1-5	TRBV7-2	few	CASSLGRDRNQPQHF	TGTGCCAGCAGCTTAGGTCGGGATAGAAATCAGCCCCAGCATTTT
-	TRBJ1-1	TRBV19	-	CASSVPGSGVNTEAFF	TGTGCCAGTAGTGTACCGGGGAGCGGTGTGAACACTGAAGCTTTCTTT
TRBD2	TRBJ2-3	TRBV14	many	CASSQVFGLASSTDTQYF	TGTGCCAGCAGCCAAGTATTTGGACTAGCCTCGAGCACAGATACGCAGTATTTT
-	TRBJ1-6	TRBV19	-	CASSTQSDSPLHF	TGTGCCAGTAGTACTCAAAGCGATTCACCCCTCCACTTT
TRBD2	TRBJ2-1	TRBV4-1	few	CASSSPGLAGGYNEQFF	TGCGCCAGCAGCAGTCCGGGACTAGCGGGAGGGTACAATGAGCAGTTCTTC
TRBD2	TRBJ2-3	TRBV2	-	CASAGVTDTQYF	TGTGCCAGCGCGGGGGTCACAGATACGCAGTATTTT
-	TRBJ1-2	TRBV28	many	CASSDGDDYGYTF	TGTGCCAGCAGTGACGGGGATGACTATGGCTACACCTTC
-	TRBJ2-6	TRBV4-1	-	CASSQGHLSGANVLTF	TGCGCCAGCAGCCAAGGACATCTCTCTGGGGCCAACGTCCTGACTTTC
-	TRBJ2-4	TRBV28	-	CASSSGAIAKNIQYF	TGTGCCAGCAGTTCAGGGGCGATAGCCAAAAACATTCAGTACTTC
TRBD1	TRBJ2-7	TRBV28	once	CASGPPLPGQPYEQYF	TGTGCCAGCGGCCCGCCGCTACCGGGACAGCCCTACGAGCAGTACTTC
TRBD1	TRBJ1-4	TRBV12-3/TRBV12-4	-	CAIRDRSNEKLFF	TGTGCCATACGGGACAGGTCCAATGAAAAACTGTTTTTT
TRBD1	TRBJ2-2	TRBV20-1	-	CSASYGTALSGELFF	TGCAGTGCCAGTTACGGGACAGCCTTATCCGGGGAGCTGTTTTTT
TRBD1	TRBJ2-7	TRBV11-2	once	CASSLAGGAYEQYF	TGTGCCAGCAGCTTAGCAGGGGGAGCCTACGAGCAGTACTTC
-	TRBJ2-3	TRBV7-9	-	CASSPSRQAVTDTQYF	TGTGCCAGCAGCCCGTCAAGACAGGCAGTCACAGATACGCAGTATTTT
-	TRBJ2-7	TRBV5-4	few	CASNPVGGPSDEQYF	TGTGCCAGCAACCCGGTCGGGGGGCCGAGCGACGAGCAGTACTTC
TRBD2	TRBJ2-1	TRBV3-1/TRBV3-2	-	CASSQDPPGGPRNEQFF	TGTGCCAGCAGCCAAGATCCACCGGGAGGGCCGCGCAATGAGCAGTTCTTC
-	TRBJ2-7	TRBV28	-	CASSLFRGGEQYF	TGTGCCAGCAGTTTATTCCGGGGAGGCGAGCAGTACTTC
TRBD1	TRBJ2-1	TRBV11-2	-	CASSSDRGPYNEQFF	TGTGCCAGCAGCTCCGACAGGGGGCCCTACAATGAGCAGTTCTTC
TRBD1	TRBJ2-7	TRBV27	-	CASSQTGGEQYF	TGTGCCAGCAGTCAGACAGGGGGAGAGCAGTACTTC